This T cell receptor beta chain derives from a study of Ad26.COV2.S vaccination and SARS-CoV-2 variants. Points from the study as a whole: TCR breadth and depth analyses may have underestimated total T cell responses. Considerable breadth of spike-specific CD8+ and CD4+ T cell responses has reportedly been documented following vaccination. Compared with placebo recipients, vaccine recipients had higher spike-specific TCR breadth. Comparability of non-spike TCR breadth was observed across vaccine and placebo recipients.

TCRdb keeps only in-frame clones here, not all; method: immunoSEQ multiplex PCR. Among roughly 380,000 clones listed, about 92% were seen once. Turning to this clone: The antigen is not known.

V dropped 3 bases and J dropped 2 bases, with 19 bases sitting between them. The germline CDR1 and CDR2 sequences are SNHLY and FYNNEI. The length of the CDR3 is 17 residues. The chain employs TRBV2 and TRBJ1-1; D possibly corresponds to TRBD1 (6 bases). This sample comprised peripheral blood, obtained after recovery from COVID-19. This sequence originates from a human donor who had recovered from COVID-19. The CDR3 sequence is CASSEGRSGGHNTEAFF. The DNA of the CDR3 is TGTGCCAGCAGTGAGGGGAGGTCGGGGGGGCATAACACTGAAGCTTTCTTT.